The rows below give T cell receptor beta chains drawn from one sample of a study of glioma-infiltrating T cells after dendritic cell vaccination. TCRdb's table, derived via immunoSEQ multiplex PCR, lists solely in-frame clones and lacks some. This table has tens of thousands of clones, roughly 80% appearing once. This material consisted of blood, taken before dendritic cell vaccination. Receptor source: a human donor with glioblastoma. Both conserved end residues are part of each CDR3. Each record gives: clone size, D gene, J gene, V gene, CDR3 protein, CDR3 DNA. D genes are given only for firm matches. Only part of the rows carry a size: once, few, many, or a class if the clone is expanded.

clone size: -; D gene: -; J gene: TRBJ1-2; V gene: TRBV30; CDR3 protein: CAWSVLLTTTNYGYTF; CDR3 DNA: TGTGCCTGGAGTGTACTCTTGACAACCACCAACTATGGCTACACCTTC
clone size: few; D gene: TRBD1; J gene: TRBJ1-2; V gene: TRBV5-4; CDR3 protein: CASSLGQGVDRFGYTF; CDR3 DNA: TGTGCCAGCAGCTTGGGACAGGGGGTGGATAGATTTGGCTACACCTTC
clone size: -; D gene: -; J gene: TRBJ2-7; V gene: TRBV5-1; CDR3 protein: CASSPRTVYEQYF; CDR3 DNA: TGCGCCAGCAGCCCGCGAACTGTCTACGAGCAGTACTTC
clone size: -; D gene: -; J gene: TRBJ2-1; V gene: TRBV7-9; CDR3 protein: CASSLYSSSYNEQFF; CDR3 DNA: TGTGCCAGCAGCTTATACTCGAGCTCCTACAATGAGCAGTTCTTC
clone size: -; D gene: -; J gene: TRBJ1-4; V gene: TRBV7-2; CDR3 protein: CASSQWTGVTNEKLFF; CDR3 DNA: TGTGCCAGCAGCCAGTGGACCGGGGTGACTAATGAAAAACTGTTTTTT
clone size: -; D gene: TRBD1; J gene: TRBJ1-1; V gene: TRBV29-1; CDR3 protein: CSVEPGQGGSTEAFF; CDR3 DNA: TGCAGCGTTGAGCCCGGACAGGGTGGCTCCACTGAAGCTTTCTTT
clone size: -; D gene: -; J gene: TRBJ2-7; V gene: TRBV5-1; CDR3 protein: CASSLEARPYEQYF; CDR3 DNA: TGCGCCAGCAGCTTGGAGGCTAGGCCATACGAGCAGTACTTC
clone size: -; D gene: -; J gene: TRBJ2-7; V gene: TRBV19; CDR3 protein: CASSLQGVYEQYF; CDR3 DNA: TGTGCCAGTAGTCTTCAAGGGGTCTACGAGCAGTACTTC
clone size: -; D gene: -; J gene: TRBJ2-1; V gene: TRBV11-3; CDR3 protein: CASSLDRRNSYNEQFF; CDR3 DNA: TGTGCCAGCAGCTTAGATAGGCGGAACTCCTACAATGAGCAGTTCTTC
clone size: -; D gene: -; J gene: TRBJ2-3; V gene: TRBV5-4; CDR3 protein: CASSSRGADTQYF; CDR3 DNA: TGTGCCAGCAGCTCACGCGGAGCCGATACGCAGTATTTT
clone size: -; D gene: TRBD2; J gene: TRBJ2-3; V gene: TRBV6-1; CDR3 protein: CASSEVGTRLADTQYF; CDR3 DNA: TGTGCCAGCAGTGAAGTTGGGACTAGGTTGGCAGATACGCAGTATTTT
clone size: few; D gene: TRBD1; J gene: TRBJ1-2; V gene: TRBV5-6; CDR3 protein: CASSPGQTNYGYTF; CDR3 DNA: TGTGCCAGCAGCCCGGGACAGACTAACTATGGCTACACCTTC
clone size: -; D gene: TRBD1; J gene: TRBJ1-1; V gene: TRBV5-5; CDR3 protein: CASSLLTGVVAFF; CDR3 DNA: TGTGCCAGCAGCCTCCTGACAGGGGTGGTAGCTTTCTTT
clone size: -; D gene: -; J gene: TRBJ1-1; V gene: TRBV7-8; CDR3 protein: CASSLAPGRGYINTEAFF; CDR3 DNA: TGTGCCAGCAGCTTAGCCCCAGGTAGGGGGTACATTAACACTGAAGCTTTCTTT
clone size: -; D gene: -; J gene: TRBJ1-2; V gene: TRBV19; CDR3 protein: CASRGGSYGYTF; CDR3 DNA: TGTGCCAGTAGGGGGGGAAGCTATGGCTACACCTTC
clone size: few; D gene: TRBD1; J gene: TRBJ2-3; V gene: TRBV5-4; CDR3 protein: CASSFKTGGTDTQYF; CDR3 DNA: TGTGCCAGCAGCTTCAAGACAGGGGGTACAGATACGCAGTATTTT
clone size: -; D gene: -; J gene: TRBJ2-5; V gene: TRBV5-1; CDR3 protein: CASSLGFQETQYF; CDR3 DNA: TGCGCCAGCAGCCTCGGGTTCCAAGAGACCCAGTACTTC
clone size: -; D gene: -; J gene: TRBJ1-6; V gene: TRBV19; CDR3 protein: CASSIVYEGNSPLHF; CDR3 DNA: TGTGCCAGTAGTATCGTCTATGAGGGTAATTCACCCCTCCACTTT
clone size: -; D gene: -; J gene: TRBJ1-2; V gene: TRBV7-8; CDR3 protein: CASSLARELYGYTF; CDR3 DNA: TGTGCCAGCAGCTTAGCGCGAGAACTCTATGGCTACACCTTC
clone size: -; D gene: TRBD1; J gene: TRBJ2-4; V gene: TRBV5-4; CDR3 protein: CASSAGQEAKNIQYF; CDR3 DNA: TGTGCCAGCAGCGCAGGACAGGAAGCCAAAAACATTCAGTACTTC
clone size: few; D gene: -; J gene: TRBJ2-3; V gene: TRBV5-1; CDR3 protein: CASSPSGGRDTQYF; CDR3 DNA: TGCGCCAGCAGCCCTTCGGGGGGCCGAGATACGCAGTATTTT
clone size: -; D gene: -; J gene: TRBJ1-5; V gene: TRBV9; CDR3 protein: CASSVAGGADQPQHF; CDR3 DNA: TGTGCCAGCAGCGTAGCTGGAGGGGCGGACCAGCCCCAGCATTTT
clone size: -; D gene: -; J gene: TRBJ1-2; V gene: TRBV5-1; CDR3 protein: CASSLVTPEDYGYTF; CDR3 DNA: TGCGCCAGCAGCTTGGTCACGCCTGAGGACTATGGCTACACCTTC
clone size: -; D gene: -; J gene: TRBJ1-2; V gene: TRBV12-5; CDR3 protein: CASGLRDLRSYGYTF; CDR3 DNA: TGTGCTAGTGGTTTGCGGGACTTGAGATCGTATGGCTACACCTTC
clone size: -; D gene: TRBD1; J gene: TRBJ1-1; V gene: TRBV6-1; CDR3 protein: CASSEVGGGHTEAFF; CDR3 DNA: TGTGCCAGCAGTGAAGTTGGAGGGGGCCACACTGAAGCTTTCTTT
clone size: few; D gene: -; J gene: TRBJ1-4; V gene: TRBV5-1; CDR3 protein: CASSVQTDDNEKLFF; CDR3 DNA: TGCGCCAGCAGCGTCCAGACAGATGATAATGAAAAACTGTTTTTT
clone size: -; D gene: TRBD1; J gene: TRBJ1-2; V gene: TRBV6-5; CDR3 protein: CASSGGQGSTGYTF; CDR3 DNA: TGTGCCAGCAGTGGAGGACAGGGGAGTACTGGCTACACCTTC
clone size: -; D gene: TRBD1; J gene: TRBJ2-3; V gene: TRBV6-5; CDR3 protein: CASTKGARRADTQYF; CDR3 DNA: TGTGCCAGCACCAAGGGGGCGCGGAGAGCAGATACGCAGTATTTT
clone size: -; D gene: TRBD2; J gene: TRBJ2-1; V gene: TRBV5-1; CDR3 protein: CASSLDLAGAEQFF; CDR3 DNA: TGCGCCAGCAGCTTGGACCTAGCGGGAGCTGAGCAGTTCTTC
clone size: once; D gene: TRBD2; J gene: TRBJ2-1; V gene: TRBV7-3; CDR3 protein: CASSSDSGRGQFF; CDR3 DNA: TGTGCCAGCAGCTCCGATAGCGGGAGGGGTCAGTTCTTC
clone size: -; D gene: TRBD1; J gene: TRBJ1-1; V gene: TRBV5-1; CDR3 protein: CASRAGTGVSAEAFF; CDR3 DNA: TGCGCCAGCAGAGCCGGGACAGGGGTTTCGGCTGAAGCTTTCTTT
clone size: -; D gene: TRBD1; J gene: TRBJ1-1; V gene: TRBV30; CDR3 protein: CAWTEMGQGATEAFF; CDR3 DNA: TGTGCCTGGACCGAAATGGGACAGGGGGCGACTGAAGCTTTCTTT
clone size: once; D gene: -; J gene: TRBJ2-5; V gene: TRBV30; CDR3 protein: CAWSVRFGPGGRETQYF; CDR3 DNA: TGTGCCTGGAGTGTACGATTTGGGCCCGGGGGACGAGAGACCCAGTACTTC
clone size: -; D gene: -; J gene: TRBJ1-3; V gene: TRBV10-3; CDR3 protein: CAISVQAGNTIYF; CDR3 DNA: TGTGCCATCAGTGTGCAGGCGGGAAACACCATATATTTT
clone size: -; D gene: TRBD2; J gene: TRBJ2-1; V gene: TRBV30; CDR3 protein: CAWSGAGGANEQFF; CDR3 DNA: TGTGCCTGGAGTGGGGCGGGAGGCGCCAATGAGCAGTTCTTC
clone size: -; D gene: TRBD1; J gene: TRBJ1-3; V gene: TRBV14; CDR3 protein: CASSQDRGTGGTIYF; CDR3 DNA: TGTGCCAGCAGCCAAGATCGGGGGACAGGGGGCACCATATATTTT
clone size: -; D gene: -; J gene: TRBJ1-1; V gene: TRBV7-2; CDR3 protein: CASSFPGFNTEAFF; CDR3 DNA: TGTGCCAGCAGCTTTCCGGGGTTCAACACTGAAGCTTTCTTT
clone size: -; D gene: -; J gene: TRBJ1-1; V gene: TRBV7-3; CDR3 protein: CASSLTSVNTEAFF; CDR3 DNA: TGTGCCAGCAGCTTAACTTCCGTGAACACTGAAGCTTTCTTT
clone size: -; D gene: -; J gene: TRBJ2-3; V gene: TRBV7-9; CDR3 protein: CASTSREADTQYF; CDR3 DNA: TGTGCCAGCACCTCTAGGGAGGCAGATACGCAGTATTTT
clone size: few; D gene: -; J gene: TRBJ2-6; V gene: TRBV5-4; CDR3 protein: CASSQDGGGAGANVLTF; CDR3 DNA: TGTGCCAGCAGCCAAGATGGGGGGGGCGCTGGGGCCAACGTCCTGACTTTC
clone size: -; D gene: TRBD1; J gene: TRBJ1-2; V gene: TRBV27; CDR3 protein: CASSLHLRGDNYGYTF; CDR3 DNA: TGTGCCAGCAGTCTCCACCTCAGGGGGGATAACTATGGCTACACCTTC
clone size: once; D gene: -; J gene: TRBJ1-3; V gene: TRBV18; CDR3 protein: CASSPGGDSGNTIYF; CDR3 DNA: TGTGCCAGCTCACCGGGAGGAGACTCTGGAAACACCATATATTTT
clone size: few; D gene: -; J gene: TRBJ1-5; V gene: TRBV6-1; CDR3 protein: CASSEANQGNQPQHF; CDR3 DNA: TGTGCCAGCAGTGAAGCGAACCAGGGAAATCAGCCCCAGCATTTT
clone size: -; D gene: -; J gene: TRBJ2-7; V gene: TRBV2; CDR3 protein: CASSISYEQYF; CDR3 DNA: TGTGCCAGCAGCATTTCCTACGAGCAGTACTTC
clone size: once; D gene: TRBD1; J gene: TRBJ2-3; V gene: TRBV19; CDR3 protein: CASSVRTGGRGTDTQYF; CDR3 DNA: TGTGCCAGTAGTGTACGGACAGGGGGCCGGGGCACAGATACGCAGTATTTT
clone size: -; D gene: -; J gene: TRBJ1-1; V gene: TRBV5-4; CDR3 protein: CASSLGGRVSPEAFF; CDR3 DNA: TGTGCCAGCAGCTTGGGAGGCAGGGTCTCTCCTGAAGCTTTCTTT
clone size: -; D gene: TRBD1; J gene: TRBJ1-4; V gene: TRBV6-1; CDR3 protein: CASSLGGAANEKLFF; CDR3 DNA: TGTGCCAGCAGTTTAGGGGGCGCGGCTAATGAAAAACTGTTTTTT
clone size: -; D gene: -; J gene: TRBJ1-5; V gene: TRBV7-2; CDR3 protein: CASSLVSSGGQPQHF; CDR3 DNA: TGTGCCAGCAGCTTAGTGTCGTCGGGTGGTCAGCCCCAGCATTTT
clone size: -; D gene: -; J gene: TRBJ1-4; V gene: TRBV2; CDR3 protein: CASSEGWREKLFF; CDR3 DNA: TGTGCCAGCAGTGAAGGATGGAGAGAAAAACTGTTTTTT
clone size: -; D gene: -; J gene: TRBJ2-2; V gene: TRBV6-5; CDR3 protein: CASSYNRLRTGELFF; CDR3 DNA: TGTGCCAGCAGTTATAACAGGCTTCGGACCGGGGAGCTGTTTTTT